The clone carrying this TCR beta chain has a single count. What it binds is unknown. The same CDR3 is also encoded by other DNA sequences in this sample. Germline V gives CDR1 SQVTM, CDR2 ANQGSEA. The CDR3 extends over 16 amino acids. V gave up 4 bases and J gave up 8 bases; unmatched junction bases: 10. This record comes from a study of cytomegalovirus exposure and HLA in healthy donors. Study-wide context: Drawn from HLA-typed donors, 65 million to 100 million unique TCRs were held in an early data release. Assignment to the Caucasian-associated ancestry cluster applied to around four fifths of the roughly 400 genotyped donors.

Amplification used 60 Vbeta primers and 13 Jbeta primers. In the original analysis: Later, an analysis found approximately 80 million unique TCR beta chains, and about 10 million of these were shared. Profiling relied on immunoSEQ multiplex PCR, and the TCRdb table lists in-frame clones only, not all of them. That table is the source of V, J and clone size, and D and trimming were worked out from the DNA. Of 90,000 to 120,000 clones listed, around 80% were seen once; the top ten hold more than 3%. General study points: Based on reports, TCR beta sequences accurately predicted HLA-A and HLA-B alleles for most subjects.

This receptor was identified in a woman aged 40 to 55 in good health and CMV-seronegative. The rearrangement links TRBV29-1 to TRBJ2-1; 14 bases align to TRBD2. The sample comprised PBMCs. The CDR3 region is CSVASTSGGAKDEQFF. The CDR3 DNA is TGCAGCGTTGCGTCGACTAGCGGGGGGGCCAAGGATGAGCAGTTCTTC.